This T cell receptor (beta chain) derives from a study of blood T cells in healthy people across ages (dated by TCRdb to the mid-2010s). Study-level background: Template switching captured roughly one uniquely barcoded TCR beta cDNA molecule per two T cells in model experiments. The study measured age-related changes in TCR beta repertoire diversity using deep sequencing normalized with unique cDNA molecular identifiers. The donors were divided into four age groups: young (average approximately 17 years), middle-aged (under 40), aged (62) and long-lived (about 79). To avoid experimental bias, donors of different ages were spread randomly across the sequencing lanes. The study analyzed two additional independent replicas of 1 million unique cDNA reads from the same blood draw for two donors, one aged 18 to 29 and one aged 80 or older. Results and caveats for the whole study, not just this receptor: The percentage of naive T cells measured by flow cytometry correlated strongly with observed TCR beta diversity. The long-lived group showed more naive CD4+ T cells, fewer expanded clones and increased TCR diversity than the aged group, suggesting age selection. Donor CMV infection status was unknown, potentially confounding age-related changes in expanded clonotypes. Total diversity estimates from one million sequenced T cells were considered lower bounds and underestimates. As age increased, observed TCR beta diversity per million T cells dropped in a roughly linear way, and a significant reduction was already evident by age about 36. Bulk unsorted PBMC profiling prevented conclusive comparison of naive and antigen-experienced compartments.

Based on the germline V gene, the CDR1 and CDR2 sequences are SQVTM and ANQGSEA. The CDR3 spans 16 residues, from the cysteine through the phenylalanine. Only the CDR3 DNA stays, 48 bases, in frame from base 1. Germline trimming: 4 bases from V, 1 base from J; junction bases outside gene matches: 9. Donors were a few dozen systemically healthy Caucasian individuals from Russia aged roughly 6 to 100 years. Each donor gave about 9.7 milliliters of peripheral blood, drawn into EDTA-treated Vacutainer tubes. Ficoll-Paque density-gradient centrifugation was used to isolate PBMCs, with at least 7 million per sample. Total RNA was extracted from PBMCs with Trizol reagent, with at least 5 micrograms obtained per sample. For every donor, flow cytometry on a PBMC aliquot measured the percentage of naive CD45RAhigh/CD27high T cells. Libraries were built with 5' RACE. This sample was sequenced with an Illumina HiSeq 2500. A second PCR of roughly 7 to 11 cycles was performed with a sample-barcoded 5' primer and a J-beta primer mix. Each TCR beta cDNA molecule received a unique molecular identifier from a template-switch 5' adaptor carrying 12 random nucleotides. At least 2.5 million CDR3-containing paired-end reads were obtained from each sample. The Mint cDNA synthesis kit, primed by a TRBC-specific oligonucleotide, was used to synthesize first-strand cDNA from all RNA. After uracil-DNA glycosylase treatment, a first 18-cycle PCR used universal primers M1SS and BC2_uni_R on all cDNA. The study's own analysis went as follows. Normalization of each sample was performed by random selection of 1 million high-quality reads, each carrying a distinct molecular identifier. Instead of being binned into consensus sequences, reads with shared molecular identifiers were discarded. CDR3 identification, clonotype clustering and error correction used MiTCR with a Q25 quality threshold and the strictest error-elimination algorithm. A nonparametric unseen species model with Euler transformation was used to estimate lower-bound total TCR beta diversity. In-frame beta chains were kept once TCRdb had trimmed the public reads at Q25 with fastp and called clones with MiXCR. Each record represents a unique CDR3 protein, reported with the most common genes and DNA among its rows. TCRdb assigned the V and J calls; the authors' analysis was not used. The sample table lists over 600,000 distinct CDR3 sequences, roughly 46% of them with a count of one. The ten biggest clones cover 15% to 20% of the sample.

The sample holds a few counts of this clonotype. The target of this receptor is not known. No base-level quality is on record; no much larger clone is a single base apart. The specimen was blood. This chain joins TRBV29-1 to TRBJ2-3; TRBD2 agrees with 9 junctional bases. The sequence was obtained from an elderly man in good health. In nucleotides, the sequence is TGCAGCGTTGCTGGGCTAGCGGGGATTGGCACAGATACGCAGTATTTT. Its product reads: CSVAGLAGIGTDTQYF.